These 22 T cell receptor beta chains were sequenced from one sample in a study of blood T cells in healthy people across ages. The second PCR ran about 6 to 12 cycles with a sample-barcoded 5' primer and J-beta primers. TCRdb processed the 5' RACE reads anew with MiXCR; each CDR3 protein has one entry. The sample has about 930,000 distinct CDR3 sequences, roughly 28% seen once. These data also formed part of another study, on T cells of mothers and their children.

Sequencing was carried out using blood. Source of these receptors: a woman aged 40 to 55 in good health.

As to this clonotype: Because the CDR3 is missing its conserved closing phenylalanine or tryptophan, this is likely a read error. The rearrangement joins TRBV20-1 to TRBJ1-1, with D unclear. This CDR3 contains 16 residues. V shed 6 bases and J shed 4 bases, with 24 bases lying between them. Per germline, CDR1 DFQATT and CDR2 SNEGSKA (reference sequence). CDR3 in amino acids: CSANGGESADPTEAFS. The CDR3 nucleotides read TGCAGTGCCAATGGTGGGGAGAGCGCGGACCCCACTGAAGCTTTCTCT.

This clonotype was seen ten or more times. This chain joins TRBV30 and TRBJ2-7; a possible D gene is TRBD2 (5 bases). V lost 3 bases and J 2 bases, leaving 8 bases between the germline ends. Per germline, CDR1 GTSNPN and CDR2 SVGIG (reference sequence). The length of the CDR3 is 12 residues. The CDR3 bases are TGTGCCTGGAGCCGAGGGACCTACGAGCAGTACTTC. Translating gives CAWSRGTYEQYF.

This clonotype has more than one count but fewer than ten. This chain connects TRBV20-1 to TRBJ2-7, with 8 positions matching TRBD1. The CDR3 has 16 residues. CDR1 is DFQATT, CDR2 SNEGSKA, per germline (reference sequence). The V segment lost 6 bases and the J segment 4 bases; nucleotides outside the gene matches: 17. Here the CDR3 reads CSAPGGGRGRGYEQYF. The CDR3 DNA reads TGCAGTGCCCCAGGAGGGGGCAGGGGGCGCGGATACGAGCAGTACTTC.

The J gene is TRBJ2-3, the V gene TRBV7-2; D call uncertain. The CDR3 has 15 amino acids. Germline CDR1 is SGHTA and CDR2 is FQGNSA. V lost 4 bases and J lost 2, with 13 bases in between. CDR3 nucleotide sequence: TGTGCCAGCAGCTCCACAACTTTACCCACAGATACGCAGTATTTT. This encodes CASSSTTLPTDTQYF.

This clonotype turned up a few times. This sequence joins TRBV20-1 and TRBJ1-1; unclear D gene. In germline, CDR1 is DFQATT, CDR2 SNEGSKA (reference sequence). V was shortened by 6 bases and J by 6 bases, with 8 bases between the two germline ends. The CDR3 contains 10 residues. Here the CDR3 DNA reads TGCAGTGCCTCGACACCTGAAGCTTTCTTT. Translating gives CSASTPEAFF.

V usage is TRBV7-9 and J usage is TRBJ2-7, with no clear D. The germline gives CDR1 SEHNR, CDR2 FQNEAQ (reference sequence). With 5 bases removed from V and 3 bases from J, the gap between germline ends came to 11 bases. The CDR3 is 13 residues long. Here the CDR3 reads CASSRPACYEQYF. In DNA form, the CDR3 reads TGTGCCAGCAGCCGGCCAGCCTGCTACGAGCAGTACTTC.

This clonotype was recorded at least ten times. The rearrangement links TRBV6-5 to TRBJ1-2; 7 bases align to TRBD1. J lost 2 bases, V lost 6 bases, and 9 bases had no gene match. The CDR3 sequence is 15 residues long. CDR1 and CDR2 from the germline V gene are MNHEY and SVGAGI. The CDR3 nucleotides read TGTGCCAGCAGAGGGGACAGTTTAGGAAACTATGGCTACACCTTC. The encoded protein is CASRGDSLGNYGYTF.

The chain uses TRBV7-2 and TRBJ2-1; 7 nucleotides line up with TRBD2. The germline V gene has CDR1 SGHTA and CDR2 FQGNSA. This CDR3 contains 16 residues. The V and J ends lost 5 bases and 7 bases, in that order; junction bases with no gene match: 14. In DNA form, the CDR3 reads TGTGCCAGCAGCCCCCAGTGGGGGGGAGCAACTAATGAGCAGTTCTTC. It translates to CASSPQWGGATNEQFF.

This sequence joins TRBV5-1 and TRBJ2-2, with no clear D. Trimming left V 3 bases short and J 1 base short, with 10 bases between. The CDR3 totals 15 residues. The germline CDR1 and CDR2 sequences are SGHRS and YFSETQ. CDR3 DNA: TGCGCCAGCAGCTCCGGACGACAGAACACCGGGGAGCTGTTTTTT. This encodes CASSSGRQNTGELFF.

This clonotype appeared a few times. This chain connects TRBV15 to TRBJ1-4; D gene ambiguous. There are 14 residues in the CDR3. V lost 0 bases to trimming and J lost 8 bases, with 10 bases between them. The V gene's germline CDR1 is LNHNV and CDR2 YYDKDF (reference sequence). CDR3 region: CATSRDVTAEKLFF. CDR3 bases: TGTGCCACCAGCAGAGATGTAACTGCGGAAAAACTGTTTTTT. The full variable domain, in which reference TRBV15 and TRBJ1-4 provide the parts outside the CDR3, is DAMVIQNPRYQVTQFGKPVTLSCSQTLNHNVMYWYQQKSSQAPKLLFHYYDKDFNNEADTPDNFQSRRPNTSFCFLDIRSPGLGDTAMYLCATSRDVTAEKLFFGSGTQLSVL.

The chain is built from TRBV20-1 and TRBJ2-7; 7 bases agree with TRBD1. CDR1 DFQATT and CDR2 SNEGSKA come from the germline V gene (reference sequence). The CDR3 consists of 12 residues. V lost 6 bases, J lost 7 bases, and 9 bases stayed unmatched. The CDR3: CSALRQGWEQYF. CDR3 bases: TGCAGTGCGCTGCGACAGGGTTGGGAGCAGTACTTC.

In this sample, this clonotype turned up many times. The gene calls are TRBV11-1 and TRBJ2-5, with TRBD2 as a possible D gene (7 bases). The CDR3 runs 16 residues. Trimming removed 5 bases at V and 6 bases at J, with 22 bases between. Germline assignment: CDR1 SGHAT and CDR2 FQDESV (reference sequence). The CDR3 nucleotides are TGTGCCAGCAGCGCCCCTGAGGGGGGGGCCGTGAAGACCCAGTACTTC. Its translation is CASSAPEGGAVKTQYF. The full variable domain, completed using reference TRBV11-1 and TRBJ2-5, is EAEVAQSPRYKITEKSQAVAFWCDPISGHATLYWYRQILGQGPELLVQFQDESVVDDSQLPKDRFSAERLKGVDSTLKIQPAELGDSAMYLCASSAPEGGAVKTQYFGPGTRLLVL.

The V gene is TRBV4-3, the J gene TRBJ2-5, with 8 bases fitting TRBD1. CDR1 and CDR2 from the germline V gene are LGHNA and YSLEER. This CDR3 region has 16 residues. The V segment lost 0 bases and the J segment 5 bases; nucleotides outside the gene matches: 8. The DNA of the CDR3 is TGCGCCAGCAGCCAAGATAGCCAGGGGGCGCGGGAGACCCAGTACTTC. Residues: CASSQDSQGARETQYF.

The chain links TRBV20-1 to TRBJ1-1; 8 bases line up with TRBD1. The CDR3 is 17 residues long. Unmatched junction bases numbered 16, after V lost 3 bases and J lost 4 bases. CDR1 DFQATT and CDR2 SNEGSKA come from the germline V gene (reference sequence). The CDR3 sequence: CSARGGATGVGITEAFF. The CDR3, as DNA: TGCAGTGCTAGGGGTGGTGCGACAGGGGTAGGAATCACTGAAGCTTTCTTT.

The chain couples TRBV28 to TRBJ2-7, with D perhaps matching TRBD1 or TRBD2 (5 bases each). The V and J ends lost 7 bases and 3 bases respectively, with 16 bases between them. This CDR3 comprises 14 residues. Looked up from germline, CDR1 is MDHEN and CDR2 is SYDVKM. Here the CDR3 reads CASTRGQINYEQYF. The CDR3 region has the DNA TGTGCCAGCACCCGGGGCCAGATCAACTACGAGCAGTACTTC.

CDR3 in amino acids: CAISGALENQPQHF. The CDR3 DNA sequence: TGTGCCATCAGTGGCGCGTTAGAGAATCAGCCCCAGCATTTT. The chain joins TRBV10-3 to TRBJ1-5; D ambiguous. Germline CDR1 reads ENHRY; CDR2 reads SYGVKD. The CDR3 runs 14 residues. V was clipped by 4 bases and J by 4 bases, with 11 bases between them.

This clonotype has a handful of counts. The rearrangement uses TRBV5-1 and TRBJ1-2, with 7 bases matching TRBD1. CDR3 size: 13 residues. V shed 5 bases, J shed 8 bases, and the junction held 9 bases outside the gene matches. Per germline, CDR1 SGHRS and CDR2 YFSETQ. This CDR3 is CASSSTGEYGYTF. The CDR3 DNA reads TGCGCCAGCAGTTCTACAGGGGAGTACGGCTACACCTTC. Full variable domain (missing parts from reference TRBV5-1 and TRBJ1-2): KAGVTQTPRYLIKTRGQQVTLSCSPISGHRSVSWYQQTPGQGLQFLFEYFSETQRNKGNFPGRFSGRQFSNSRSEMNVSTLELGDSALYLCASSSTGEYGYTFGSGTRLTVV.

This clonotype was recorded at least ten times. The chain recombines TRBV9 with TRBJ1-6; D unresolved. From germline, CDR1 is SGDLS and CDR2 YYNGEE. The CDR3 runs 15 residues. V lost 1 base and J 9 bases, leaving 14 bases between the germline ends. The CDR3 DNA sequence: TGTGCCAGCAGCGTAAATGACGGGTCGGCTTCACCCCTCCACTTT. Translating it yields CASSVNDGSASPLHF. Looking up the rest from reference TRBV9 and TRBJ1-6 gives the full variable domain: DSGVTQTPKHLITATGQRVTLRCSPRSGDLSVYWYQQSLDQGLQFLIQYYNGEERAKGNILERFSAQQFPDLHSELNLSSLELGDSALYFCASSVNDGSASPLHFGNGTRLTVT.

Worth noting for this clonotype: A read error may account for a junction end that differs from germline. V is TRBV6-2 or TRBV6-3 and J is TRBJ1-6; D gene ambiguous. The CDR3 covers 12 residues. Germline V gives CDR1 MNHEY, CDR2 SVGEGT. In nucleotides, the CDR3 is TGTGCCTGCAGAGAACAGAATTCACCCCTCCACTTT. This encodes CACREQNSPLHF.

Ten or more counts support this clonotype. The CDR3 loop reads CSARDRGSNYGYTF. Written as DNA, the CDR3 is TGCAGTGCTAGAGACAGGGGGTCCAACTATGGCTACACCTTC. This sequence joins TRBV20-1 and TRBJ1-2; 7 positions match TRBD1. Trimming removed 0 bases from V and 2 bases from J; junction bases left unmatched: 3. The CDR3 consists of 14 residues. The germline gives CDR1 DFQATT, CDR2 SNEGSKA (reference sequence).

The table lists this clonotype with a few counts. A much more abundant neighbour one base away suggests this may be a read error. This sequence joins TRBV20-1 and TRBJ2-5; D unclear. V lost 0 bases and J 5 bases, leaving 4 bases between the germline ends. CDR1 is DFQATT and CDR2 is SNEGSKA in the germline V gene (reference sequence). The CDR3 loop spans 11 amino acids. DNA of the CDR3: TGCAGTGCTAGAGATTGCGAGACCCAGTACTTC. Translated, it gives CSARDCETQYF.

This CDR3 is CASSDTGTGGNEQFF. The CDR3 DNA follows: TGTGCCAGCAGCGACACGGGGACAGGGGGCAATGAGCAGTTCTTC. The chain employs TRBV7-2 and TRBJ2-1; 11 bases align to TRBD1. Germline loops: CDR1 SGHTA, CDR2 FQGNSA. This CDR3 has 15 residues. The trim removed 5 bases at V and 6 bases at J, leaving 6 bases unmatched. The full variable domain, with the rest looked up from reference TRBV7-2 and TRBJ2-1, is GAGVSQSPSNKVTEKGKDVELRCDPISGHTALYWYRQSLGQGLEFLIYFQGNSAPDKSGLPSDRFSAERTGGSVSTLTIQRTQQEDSAVYLCASSDTGTGGNEQFFGPGTRLTVL.